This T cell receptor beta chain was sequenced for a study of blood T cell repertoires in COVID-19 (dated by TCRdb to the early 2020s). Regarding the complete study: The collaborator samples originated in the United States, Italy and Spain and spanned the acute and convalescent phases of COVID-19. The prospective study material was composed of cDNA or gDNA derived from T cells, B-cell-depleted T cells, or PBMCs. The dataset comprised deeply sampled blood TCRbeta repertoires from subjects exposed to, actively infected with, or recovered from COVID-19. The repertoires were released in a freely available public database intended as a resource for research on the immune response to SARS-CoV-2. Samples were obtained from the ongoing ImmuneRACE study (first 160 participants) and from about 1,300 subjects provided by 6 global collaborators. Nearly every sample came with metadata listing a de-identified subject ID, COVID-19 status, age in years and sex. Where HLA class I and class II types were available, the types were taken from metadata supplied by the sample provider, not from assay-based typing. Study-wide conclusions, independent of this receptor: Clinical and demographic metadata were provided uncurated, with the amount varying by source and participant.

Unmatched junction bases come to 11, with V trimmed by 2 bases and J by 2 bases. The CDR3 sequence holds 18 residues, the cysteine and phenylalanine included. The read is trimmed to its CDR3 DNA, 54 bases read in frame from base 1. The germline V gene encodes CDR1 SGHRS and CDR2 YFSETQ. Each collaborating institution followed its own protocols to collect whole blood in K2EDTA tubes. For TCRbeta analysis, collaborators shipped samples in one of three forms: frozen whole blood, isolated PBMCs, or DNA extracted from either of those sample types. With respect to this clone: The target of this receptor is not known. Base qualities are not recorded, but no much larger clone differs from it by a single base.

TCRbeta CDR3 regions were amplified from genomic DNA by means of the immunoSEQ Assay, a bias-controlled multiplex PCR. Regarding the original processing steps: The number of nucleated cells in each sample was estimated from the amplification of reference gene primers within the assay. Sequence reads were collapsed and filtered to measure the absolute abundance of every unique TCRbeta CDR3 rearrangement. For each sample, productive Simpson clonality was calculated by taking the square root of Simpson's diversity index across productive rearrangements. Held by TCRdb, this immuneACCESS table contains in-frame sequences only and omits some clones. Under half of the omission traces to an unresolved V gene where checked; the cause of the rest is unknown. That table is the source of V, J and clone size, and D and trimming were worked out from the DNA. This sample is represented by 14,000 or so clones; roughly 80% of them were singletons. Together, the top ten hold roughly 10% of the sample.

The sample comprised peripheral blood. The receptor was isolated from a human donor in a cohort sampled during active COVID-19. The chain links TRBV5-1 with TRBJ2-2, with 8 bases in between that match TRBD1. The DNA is TGCGCCAGCAGCTTATACCCGGACAGGGCAAGAAACACCGGGGAGCTGTTTTTT. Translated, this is CASSLYPDRARNTGELFF.